This TCR beta chain was identified in a study of cytomegalovirus exposure and HLA in healthy donors. Broader study findings: There were some public TCRs occurring in many donors, but most TCR sequences were rare. Earlier analysis found most TCR beta V segments productive about 90% or about 30% of the time. Under in vitro conditions, three CMV-associated chains were confirmed as specific for CMV antigens. Reports indicate that TCR beta sequences accurately predicted the HLA-A and HLA-B alleles of most subjects.

PCR used 60 Vbeta primers and 13 Jbeta primers. Sequencing used immunoSEQ multiplex PCR; TCRdb keeps in-frame clones, though not all of them. Found here are 75,000 to 95,000 clones, 60% to 85% of them singletons; the top ten hold about 4.6%. As regards this clone: The antigen is undetermined.

With 1 base clipped from V and 5 bases from J, the junction kept 10 bases outside the gene matches. This CDR3 has 16 residues. Germline V lookup: CDR1 SGHTA, CDR2 FQGNSA. Sequencing used PBMCs. The chain combines TRBV7-2 with TRBJ2-5; 7 bases match TRBD2. The TCR was taken from a woman in her 40s in good health and CMV-seropositive. CDR3 region: CASSLGAGGRIETQYF. The CDR3 DNA reads as TGTGCCAGCAGCTTAGGGGCTGGCGGGAGAATTGAGACCCAGTACTTC.